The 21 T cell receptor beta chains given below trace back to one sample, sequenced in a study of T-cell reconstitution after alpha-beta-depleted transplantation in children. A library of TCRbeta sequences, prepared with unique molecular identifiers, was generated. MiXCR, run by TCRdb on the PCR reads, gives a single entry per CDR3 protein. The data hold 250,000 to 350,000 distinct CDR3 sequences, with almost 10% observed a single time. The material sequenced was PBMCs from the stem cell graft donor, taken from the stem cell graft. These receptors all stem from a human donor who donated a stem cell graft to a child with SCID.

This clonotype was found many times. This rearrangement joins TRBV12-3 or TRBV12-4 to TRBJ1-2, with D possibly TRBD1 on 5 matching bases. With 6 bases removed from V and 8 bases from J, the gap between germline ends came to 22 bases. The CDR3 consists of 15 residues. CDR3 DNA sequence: TGTGCCAGCAGGACAGCGTCTATCGTTGGGGGAGGCTACACCTTC. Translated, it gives CASRTASIVGGGYTF.

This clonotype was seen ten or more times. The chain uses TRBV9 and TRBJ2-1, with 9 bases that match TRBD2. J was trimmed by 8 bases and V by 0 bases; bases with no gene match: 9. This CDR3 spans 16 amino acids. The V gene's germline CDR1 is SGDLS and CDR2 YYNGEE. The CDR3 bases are TGTGCCAGCAGCGTAGGGGAAGCGGGGGGCCAGGATGAGCAGTTCTTC. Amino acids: CASSVGEAGGQDEQFF. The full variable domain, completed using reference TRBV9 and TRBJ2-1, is DSGVTQTPKHLITATGQRVTLRCSPRSGDLSVYWYQQSLDQGLQFLIQYYNGEERAKGNILERFSAQQFPDLHSELNLSSLELGDSALYFCASSVGEAGGQDEQFFGPGTRLTVL.

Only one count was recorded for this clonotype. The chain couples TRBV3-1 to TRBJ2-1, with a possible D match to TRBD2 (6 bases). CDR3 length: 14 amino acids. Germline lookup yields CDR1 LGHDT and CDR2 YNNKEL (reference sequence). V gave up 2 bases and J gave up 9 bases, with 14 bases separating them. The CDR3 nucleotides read TGTGCCAGCAGCCAATCCGGGGTCGGGGGTGAGCAGTTCTTC. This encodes CASSQSGVGGEQFF.

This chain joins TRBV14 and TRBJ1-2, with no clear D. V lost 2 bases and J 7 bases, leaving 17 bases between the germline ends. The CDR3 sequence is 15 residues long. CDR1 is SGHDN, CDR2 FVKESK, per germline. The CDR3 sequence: CASSQWGGGLIGYTF. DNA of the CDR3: TGTGCCAGCAGCCAATGGGGTGGCGGGTTAATTGGCTACACCTTC.

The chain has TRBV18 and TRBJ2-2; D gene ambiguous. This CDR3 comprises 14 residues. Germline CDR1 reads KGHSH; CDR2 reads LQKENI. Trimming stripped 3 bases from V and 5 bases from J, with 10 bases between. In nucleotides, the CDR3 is TGTGCCAGCTCACCGCTGGACGGAACCGGGGAGCTGTTTTTT. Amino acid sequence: CASSPLDGTGELFF. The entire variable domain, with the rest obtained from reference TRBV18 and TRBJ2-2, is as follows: NAGVMQNPRHLVRRRGQEARLRCSPMKGHSHVYWYRQLPEEGLKFMVYLQKENIIDESGMPKERFSAEFPKEGPSILRIQQVVRGDSAAYFCASSPLDGTGELFFGEGSRLTVL.

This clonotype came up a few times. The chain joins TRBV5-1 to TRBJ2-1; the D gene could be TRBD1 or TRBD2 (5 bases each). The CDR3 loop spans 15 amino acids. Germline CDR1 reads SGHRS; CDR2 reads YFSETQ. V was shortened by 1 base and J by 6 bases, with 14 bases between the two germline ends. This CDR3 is CASSLSTGPANEQFF. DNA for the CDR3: TGCGCCAGCAGCTTGTCGACGGGACCGGCCAATGAGCAGTTCTTC. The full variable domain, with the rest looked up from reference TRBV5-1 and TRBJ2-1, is KAGVTQTPRYLIKTRGQQVTLSCSPISGHRSVSWYQQTPGQGLQFLFEYFSETQRNKGNFPGRFSGRQFSNSRSEMNVSTLELGDSALYLCASSLSTGPANEQFFGPGTRLTVL.

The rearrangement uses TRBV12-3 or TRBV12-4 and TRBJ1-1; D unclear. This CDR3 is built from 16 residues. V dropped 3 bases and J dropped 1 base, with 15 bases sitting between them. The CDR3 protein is CASSLFGRPANTEAFF. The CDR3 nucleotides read TGTGCCAGCAGTTTGTTCGGGAGACCGGCGAACACTGAAGCTTTCTTT.

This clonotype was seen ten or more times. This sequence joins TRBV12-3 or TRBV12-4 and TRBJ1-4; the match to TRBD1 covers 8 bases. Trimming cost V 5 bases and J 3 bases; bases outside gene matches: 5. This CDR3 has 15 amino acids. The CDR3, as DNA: TGTGCCAGCAGTCCCGGGACAGGTGCTAATGAAAAACTGTTTTTT. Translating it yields CASSPGTGANEKLFF.

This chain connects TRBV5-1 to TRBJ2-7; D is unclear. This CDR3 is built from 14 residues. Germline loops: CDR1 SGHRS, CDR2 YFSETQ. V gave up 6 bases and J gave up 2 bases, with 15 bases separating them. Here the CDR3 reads CASTRDWATYEQYF. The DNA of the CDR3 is TGCGCCAGCACTAGAGACTGGGCCACCTACGAGCAGTACTTC.

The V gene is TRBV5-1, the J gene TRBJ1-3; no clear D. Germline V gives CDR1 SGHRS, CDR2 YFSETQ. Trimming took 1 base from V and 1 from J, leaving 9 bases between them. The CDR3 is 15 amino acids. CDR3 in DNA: TGCGCCAGCAGCTTGAACCGGGTATCTGGAAACACCATATATTTT. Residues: CASSLNRVSGNTIYF.

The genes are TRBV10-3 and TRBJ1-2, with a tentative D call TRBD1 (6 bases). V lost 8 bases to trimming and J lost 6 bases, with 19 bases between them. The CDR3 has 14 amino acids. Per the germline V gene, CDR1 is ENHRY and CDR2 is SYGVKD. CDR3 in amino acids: CAIPLTAGEDGYTF. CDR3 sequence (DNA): TGTGCCATCCCCCTCACGGCAGGGGAAGATGGCTACACCTTC.

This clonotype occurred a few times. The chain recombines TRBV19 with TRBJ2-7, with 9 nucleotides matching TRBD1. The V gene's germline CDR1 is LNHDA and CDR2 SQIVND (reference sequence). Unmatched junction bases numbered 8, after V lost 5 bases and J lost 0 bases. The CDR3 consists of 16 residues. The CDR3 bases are TGTGCCAGTAGTCCCGGGACAGGGAGGGGCTCCTACGAGCAGTACTTC. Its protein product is CASSPGTGRGSYEQYF.

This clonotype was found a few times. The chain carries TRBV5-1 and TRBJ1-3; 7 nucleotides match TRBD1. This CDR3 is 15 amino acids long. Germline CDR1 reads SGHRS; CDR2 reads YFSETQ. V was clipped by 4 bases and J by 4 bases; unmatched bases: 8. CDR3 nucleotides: TGCGCCAGCAGCCAACAGGGGACGGAGGGAAACACCATATATTTT. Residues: CASSQQGTEGNTIYF.

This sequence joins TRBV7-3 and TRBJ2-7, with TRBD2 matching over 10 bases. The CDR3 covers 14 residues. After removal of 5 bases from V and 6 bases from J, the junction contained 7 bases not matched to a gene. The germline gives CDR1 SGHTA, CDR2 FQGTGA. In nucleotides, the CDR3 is TGTGCCAGCAGCGATCCCGGGACTAGCGCCGAGCAGTACTTC. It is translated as CASSDPGTSAEQYF.

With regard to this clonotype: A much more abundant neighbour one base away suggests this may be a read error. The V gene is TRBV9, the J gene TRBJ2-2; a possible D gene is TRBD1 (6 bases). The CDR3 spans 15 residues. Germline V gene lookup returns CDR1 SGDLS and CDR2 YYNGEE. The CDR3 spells CASSPRQENTWELFF. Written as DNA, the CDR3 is TGTGCCAGCAGCCCCCGACAGGAGAACACCTGGGAGCTGTTTTTT.

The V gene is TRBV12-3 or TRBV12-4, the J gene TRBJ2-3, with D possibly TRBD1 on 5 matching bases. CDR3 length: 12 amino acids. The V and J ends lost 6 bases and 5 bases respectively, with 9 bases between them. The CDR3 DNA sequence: TGTGCCAGCAGAACAGGCGAAGATACGCAGTATTTT. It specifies CASRTGEDTQYF.

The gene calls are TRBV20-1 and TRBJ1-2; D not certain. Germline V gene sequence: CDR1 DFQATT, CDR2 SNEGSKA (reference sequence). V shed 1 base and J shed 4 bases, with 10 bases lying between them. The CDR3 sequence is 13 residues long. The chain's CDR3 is CSARAGGSYGYTF. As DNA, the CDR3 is TGCAGTGCTAGAGCCGGAGGGTCCTATGGCTACACCTTC.

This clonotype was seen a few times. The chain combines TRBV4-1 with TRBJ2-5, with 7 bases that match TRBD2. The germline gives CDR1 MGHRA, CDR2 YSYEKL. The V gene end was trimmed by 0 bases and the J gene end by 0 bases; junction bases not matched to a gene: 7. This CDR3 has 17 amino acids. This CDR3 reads CASSQDESGEYQETQYF. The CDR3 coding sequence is TGCGCCAGCAGCCAAGATGAGAGCGGGGAGTACCAAGAGACCCAGTACTTC.

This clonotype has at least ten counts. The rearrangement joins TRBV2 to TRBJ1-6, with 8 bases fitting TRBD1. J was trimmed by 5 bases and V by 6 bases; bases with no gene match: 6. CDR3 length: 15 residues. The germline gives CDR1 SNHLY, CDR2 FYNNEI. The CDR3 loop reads CASSPRTGNNSPLHF. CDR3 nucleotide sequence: TGTGCCAGCAGCCCAAGGACAGGGAATAATTCACCCCTCCACTTT.

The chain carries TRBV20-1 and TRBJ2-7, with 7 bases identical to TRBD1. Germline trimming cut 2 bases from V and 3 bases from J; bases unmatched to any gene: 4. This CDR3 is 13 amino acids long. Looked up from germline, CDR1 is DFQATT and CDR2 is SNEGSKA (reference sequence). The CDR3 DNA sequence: TGCAGTGCTAGACTGGGACAGATCTACGAGCAGTACTTC. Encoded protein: CSARLGQIYEQYF.

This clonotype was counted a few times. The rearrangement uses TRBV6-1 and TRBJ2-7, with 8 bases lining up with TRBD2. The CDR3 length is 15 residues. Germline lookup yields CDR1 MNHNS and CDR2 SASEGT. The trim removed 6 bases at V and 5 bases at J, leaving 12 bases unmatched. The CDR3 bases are TGTGCCAGCAGAAACGCCGGGACTAGACAGGACGAGCAGTACTTC. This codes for CASRNAGTRQDEQYF.